The 29 T cell receptor beta chains below come from one sample, sequenced in a study of blood T cell repertoires in COVID-19 (TCRdb year 2020). The method behind the library was the immunoSEQ multiplex PCR assay. The table was pulled from immuneACCESS by TCRdb, which kept in-frame rearrangements only. Such tables lose some clones; where checked, under half of the loss comes from unresolved V genes, and the rest has no known cause. This sample lists 45,000 to 60,000 clones; 65% to 90% were detected once. Roughly 1.3% of the sample is in the top ten clones. The source material was peripheral blood. The receptors derive from a man aged 60-69 years with acute or convalescent COVID-19.

About this clone: Other DNA sequences in the sample encode the same CDR3. This sequence joins TRBV19 and TRBJ1-5, with a possible D match to TRBD1 (6 bases). The CDR3 totals 14 residues. The germline V and J ends were trimmed by 2 bases and 1 base, with 6 bases remaining between them. The germline V gene has CDR1 LNHDA and CDR2 SQIVND (reference sequence). The CDR3 spells CASSIQGSNQPQHF. The CDR3 region has the DNA TGTGCCAGTAGTATACAGGGGAGCAATCAGCCCCAGCATTTT.

V gene TRBV4-1 combines with J gene TRBJ2-2; possible D gene TRBD1, 6 bases. Germline V gene data show CDR1 as MGHRA and CDR2 as YSYEKL. V was pared by 5 bases and J by 1 base, with 14 bases between. The CDR3 contains 16 residues. The DNA of the CDR3 is TGCGCCAGCAGCGCAAGGACAGAAAAGAACACCGGGGAGCTGTTTTTT. Translation: CASSARTEKNTGELFF.

This clone has only a few counts. The chain employs TRBV7-8 and TRBJ2-4, with TRBD1 matching over 10 bases. The germline gives CDR1 SGHVS, CDR2 FQNEAQ. This CDR3 spans 18 amino acids. The ends lost 1 base at V and 2 bases at J; junction bases unmatched: 8. The CDR3 loop reads CASSLDGQGVYTKNIQYF. The CDR3 nucleotides are TGTGCCAGCAGCTTAGATGGACAGGGGGTCTATACCAAAAACATTCAGTACTTC.

The genes are TRBV9 and TRBJ1-3, with D possibly matching TRBD1 (6 bases). Trimming took off 2 bases at V and 4 bases at J, with 7 bases between the two ends. CDR1 is SGDLS and CDR2 is YYNGEE in the germline V gene. The CDR3 covers 13 residues. The CDR3 protein is CASSVGQGNTIYF. The CDR3 region has the DNA TGTGCCAGCAGCGTCGGACAGGGAAACACCATATATTTT.

This chain links TRBV6-6 with TRBJ2-3; the D gene is possibly TRBD1 (6 bases). Germline V gene sequence: CDR1 MNHNY, CDR2 SVGAGI (reference sequence). The V gene lost 7 bases and the J gene lost 2 bases, with 13 bases spanning the gap. The CDR3 consists of 14 residues. The CDR3 sequence: CASMGAAHTDTQYF. The CDR3 DNA is TGTGCCAGCATGGGGGCGGCACACACAGATACGCAGTATTTT.

The V gene is TRBV18, the J gene TRBJ2-7, with a weak D call TRBD1 (5 bases). The CDR3 length is 14 residues. Trimming left V 3 bases short and J 5 bases short, with 14 bases between. Germline V gene lookup returns CDR1 KGHSH and CDR2 LQKENI. CDR3 loop: CASSPGQGPNEQYF. DNA of the CDR3: TGTGCCAGCTCACCGGGGCAGGGTCCCAACGAGCAGTACTTC.

This clone was seen once. The chain combines TRBV5-4 with TRBJ1-1; 11 nucleotides match TRBD1. The J segment lost 4 bases and the V segment lost 4 bases, leaving 3 bases of the junction unmatched. The CDR3 has 14 residues. Germline CDR1 and CDR2: SGHNT and YYREEE (reference sequence). The CDR3, as DNA: TGTGCCAGCAGCCCCGGGACAGGGGGCACTGAAGCTTTCTTT. Encoded protein: CASSPGTGGTEAFF.

The genes are TRBV2 and TRBJ1-1; no definite D call. Trimming removed 4 bases at V and 10 bases at J, with 13 bases between. There are 12 residues in the CDR3. Germline CDR1 SNHLY, CDR2 FYNNEI. This chain's CDR3 is CASSAVSLLAFF. As DNA, the CDR3 is TGTGCCAGCAGTGCGGTAAGCCTCCTAGCTTTCTTT.

V is TRBV7-9 and J is TRBJ1-3; D possibly corresponds to TRBD1 (6 bases). The germline V and J ends were trimmed by 6 bases and 3 bases, with 15 bases remaining between them. The CDR3 length is 15 residues. The germline V gene encodes CDR1 SEHNR and CDR2 FQNEAQ (reference sequence). This CDR3 is CASSYRDPRGNTIYF. CDR3 in DNA: TGTGCCAGCAGTTACAGGGATCCTCGTGGAAACACCATATATTTT.

This chain links TRBV7-9 with TRBJ2-1; maybe TRBD2 (5 bases). The CDR3 runs to 16 residues. Trimming left V 1 base short and J 1 base short, with 11 bases between. The germline gives CDR1 SEHNR, CDR2 FQNEAQ (reference sequence). CDR3 DNA sequence: TGTGCCAGCAGCTTAGGTTTCGGGATATCCTACAATGAGCAGTTCTTC. Encoded protein: CASSLGFGISYNEQFF.

The chain uses TRBV7-2 and TRBJ1-1, with D perhaps matching TRBD1 (5 bases). V lost 1 base, J lost 6 bases, and 12 bases lay in between. Germline V gives CDR1 SGHTA, CDR2 FQGNSA. CDR3 length equals 14 residues. The CDR3 DNA reads TGTGCCAGCAGCTTAGTCGGGGGAAGCGCTGAAGCTTTCTTT. Its protein product is CASSLVGGSAEAFF. Combining the CDR3 with reference TRBV7-2 and TRBJ1-1 gives the whole variable domain GAGVSQSPSNKVTEKGKDVELRCDPISGHTALYWYRQSLGQGLEFLIYFQGNSAPDKSGLPSDRFSAERTGGSVSTLTIQRTQQEDSAVYLCASSLVGGSAEAFFGQGTRLTVV.

The chain carries TRBV27 and TRBJ1-5; D not certain. The V end lost 8 bases, the J end lost 2 bases, and 10 bases lay between the germline ends. Per germline, CDR1 MNHEY and CDR2 SMNVEV (reference sequence). The CDR3 sequence is 13 residues long. The chain's CDR3 is CASGSMGNQPQHF. The CDR3 region has the DNA TGTGCCAGCGGGAGTATGGGCAATCAGCCCCAGCATTTT.

The chain recombines TRBV24-1 with TRBJ2-5, with a possible D match to TRBD1 (5 bases). The CDR3 is made up of 13 amino acids. Germline CDR1 reads KGHDR; CDR2 reads SFDVKD. V lost 5 bases and J lost 1, with 7 bases in between. In nucleotides, the CDR3 is TGTGCCACCAGTGGGGGCAGCCAAGAGACCCAGTACTTC. Amino acid sequence: CATSGGSQETQYF.

The chain combines TRBV15 with TRBJ2-1, with D perhaps matching TRBD2 (5 bases). The germline V and J ends were trimmed by 7 bases and 3 bases, with 10 bases remaining between them. This CDR3 is 13 amino acids long. Germline CDR1 LNHNV, CDR2 YYDKDF (reference sequence). DNA for the CDR3: TGTGCCACCAAGGTAAGCGGCTACAATGAGCAGTTCTTC. Its translation is CATKVSGYNEQFF.

In this sample, this clone turned up a few times. The chain has TRBV2 and TRBJ2-7; D remains unclear. Trimming left V 7 bases short and J 5 bases short, with 9 bases between. Germline V gene lookup returns CDR1 SNHLY and CDR2 FYNNEI. The CDR3 has 11 amino acids. For the CDR3, the DNA is TGTGCCAGCATGGTCCAGGACGAGCAGTACTTC. Translated, it gives CASMVQDEQYF.

This clone was observed a single time. The chain recombines TRBV5-1 with TRBJ1-6; 12 bases agree with TRBD1. V trimming: 0 bases; J trimming: 10 bases; junction bases outside the gene matches: 2. The CDR3 loop spans 15 amino acids. Germline V gene sequence: CDR1 SGHRS, CDR2 YFSETQ. The CDR3 region is CASSLEGTGGSPLHF. DNA of the CDR3: TGCGCCAGCAGCTTGGAAGGGACAGGGGGCTCACCCCTCCACTTT.

The chain employs TRBV11-2 and TRBJ1-1; 9 bases line up with TRBD1. The V gene end was trimmed by 2 bases and the J gene end by 4 bases; junction bases not matched to a gene: 8. This CDR3 region has 16 residues. CDR1 and CDR2 (germline): SGHAT, FQNNGV. CDR3 nucleotide sequence: TGTGCCAGCAGCTTACCCTTACAGGGGGCGAGCACTGAAGCTTTCTTT. It is translated as CASSLPLQGASTEAFF.

This chain connects TRBV6-5 to TRBJ1-5; no firm D call. Trimming shortened V by 6 bases and J by 3 bases, and 15 bases separated the two germline ends. This CDR3 has 15 residues. Germline V gives CDR1 MNHEY, CDR2 SVGAGI. In nucleotides, the CDR3 is TGTGCCAGCAGATCCAGGAATAACACCAATCAGCCCCAGCATTTT. Translated: CASRSRNNTNQPQHF.

The CDR3 reads CASRRGTGGLAGGPGLYNEQFF. DNA for the CDR3: TGTGCCAGCAGACGAGGGACAGGGGGACTAGCGGGAGGGCCTGGACTCTACAATGAGCAGTTCTTC. The genes are TRBV3-1 (or the pseudogene TRBV3-2) and TRBJ2-1; TRBD2 matches 16 bases. V was clipped by 6 bases and J by 3 bases; unmatched bases: 20. The CDR3 has 22 residues. The germline gives CDR1 LGHDT, CDR2 YNNKEL (reference sequence).

J is TRBJ2-3 and V is TRBV6-5; no reliable D call. Germline V gene data show CDR1 as MNHEY and CDR2 as SVGAGI. The germline V and J ends were trimmed by 0 bases and 0 bases, with 10 bases remaining between them. The CDR3 extends over 16 amino acids. Here the CDR3 reads CASSYSSGFSTDTQYF. The DNA of the CDR3 is TGTGCCAGCAGTTACTCTTCCGGTTTTAGCACAGATACGCAGTATTTT.

The V call is TRBV6-4, the J call TRBJ1-5; weak D call: TRBD1 (6 bases). V was shortened by 8 bases and J by 2 bases, with 19 bases between the two germline ends. The CDR3 is 16 amino acids. CDR1 and CDR2 from the germline V gene are MRHNA and SNTAGT. CDR3 sequence (DNA): TGTGCCAGCGGACCTAATGGGAACAGGGGCAATCAGCCCCAGCATTTT. Protein sequence: CASGPNGNRGNQPQHF.

The chain employs TRBV5-6 and TRBJ2-7; maybe TRBD1 (5 bases). The V end lost 3 bases, the J end lost 3 bases, and 19 bases lay between the germline ends. The CDR3 length is 16 residues. Germline V gives CDR1 SGHDT, CDR2 YYEEEE. CDR3 DNA: TGTGCCAGCAGCTCCAACCACGACAGTTTCTACTACGAGCAGTACTTC. Protein product: CASSSNHDSFYYEQYF.

The genes are TRBV9 and TRBJ1-3, with TRBD1 identical over 8 bases. The CDR3 length is 14 residues. V shed 6 bases, J shed 0 bases, and the junction held 2 bases outside the gene matches. CDR1 is SGDLS, CDR2 YYNGEE, per germline. This CDR3 reads CASTGTGSGNTIYF. The CDR3 DNA reads as TGTGCCAGCACCGGGACAGGCTCTGGAAACACCATATATTTT.

The chain carries TRBV5-1 and TRBJ1-2; D may be TRBD1 (5 bases). The CDR3 sequence is 15 residues long. With 1 base removed from V and 4 bases from J, the gap between germline ends came to 14 bases. Germline assignment: CDR1 SGHRS and CDR2 YFSETQ. CDR3 in DNA: TGCGCCAGCAGCTTGCGAGTAGACGGGGGCTATGGCTACACCTTC. Translation: CASSLRVDGGYGYTF.

CDR3 sequence: CASSLSSSWGRGQVTEAFF. CDR3 coding DNA: TGTGCCAGCAGTTTATCGTCATCCTGGGGCAGGGGGCAGGTCACTGAAGCTTTCTTT. The chain recombines TRBV27 with TRBJ1-1, with 8 bases identical to TRBD1. CDR3 size: 19 residues. With 0 bases clipped from V and 4 bases from J, the junction kept 16 bases outside the gene matches. Germline V gives CDR1 MNHEY, CDR2 SMNVEV (reference sequence).

The chain joins TRBV11-2 to TRBJ1-6; D is perhaps TRBD1 (5 bases). The CDR3 spans 15 residues. The ends were cut back, 1 base at V and 7 bases at J, with 11 bases in the middle. CDR1 and CDR2 from the germline V gene are SGHAT and FQNNGV. CDR3 in amino acids: CASSLAGLGNSPLHF. The CDR3 region has the DNA TGTGCCAGCAGCTTAGCAGGGCTGGGCAATTCACCCCTCCACTTT.

The V call is TRBV5-5, the J call TRBJ2-3, with D possibly being TRBD1 (5 bases). The ends were cut back, 2 bases at V and 7 bases at J, with 11 bases in the middle. The CDR3 sequence is 13 residues long. The germline V gene has CDR1 SGHKS and CDR2 YYEKEE (reference sequence). The CDR3 region is CASSLGHIYTQYF. Here the CDR3 DNA reads TGTGCCAGCAGCTTAGGACATATCTATACGCAGTATTTT.

The chain combines TRBV6-5 with TRBJ1-5; D is unresolved. Between the trimmed V and J ends, which lost 10 bases and 0 bases, there was a span of 4 bases. Germline CDR1 MNHEY, CDR2 SVGAGI. The CDR3 runs to 11 residues. This chain's CDR3 is CAINSNQPQHF. As DNA, the CDR3 is TGTGCCATAAATAGCAATCAGCCCCAGCATTTT.

V and J are TRBV21-1 and TRBJ2-7; the D call of TRBD2 is as the table states it, not checked on the DNA. TRBV21-1 is deemed a pseudogene. The CDR3 sequence is 15 residues long. The CDR3 DNA sequence: TGTGCCAGCAGCAAAGAGCGGGACACATTTTACGAGCAGTACTTC. It encodes CASSKERDTFYEQYF.